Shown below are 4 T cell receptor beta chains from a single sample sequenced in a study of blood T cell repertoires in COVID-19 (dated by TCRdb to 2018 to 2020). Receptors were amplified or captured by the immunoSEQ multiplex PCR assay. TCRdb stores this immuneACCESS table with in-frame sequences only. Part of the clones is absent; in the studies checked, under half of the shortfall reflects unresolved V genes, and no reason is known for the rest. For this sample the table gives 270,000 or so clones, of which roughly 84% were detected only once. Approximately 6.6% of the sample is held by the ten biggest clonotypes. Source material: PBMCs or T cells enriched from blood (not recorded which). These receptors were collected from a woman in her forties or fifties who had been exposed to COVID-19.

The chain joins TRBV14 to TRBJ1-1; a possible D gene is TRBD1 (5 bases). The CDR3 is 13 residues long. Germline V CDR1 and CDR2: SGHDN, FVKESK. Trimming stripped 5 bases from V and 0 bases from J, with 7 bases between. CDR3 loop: CASSSQVNTEAFF. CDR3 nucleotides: TGTGCCAGCAGCTCACAGGTGAACACTGAAGCTTTCTTT.

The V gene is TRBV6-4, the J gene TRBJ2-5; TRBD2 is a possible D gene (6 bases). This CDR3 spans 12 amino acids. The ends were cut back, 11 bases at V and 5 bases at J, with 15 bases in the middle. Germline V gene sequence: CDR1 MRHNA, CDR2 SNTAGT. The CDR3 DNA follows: TGTGCCGGGCCCTGGGAGGCTGAGACCCAGTACTTC. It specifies CAGPWEAETQYF.

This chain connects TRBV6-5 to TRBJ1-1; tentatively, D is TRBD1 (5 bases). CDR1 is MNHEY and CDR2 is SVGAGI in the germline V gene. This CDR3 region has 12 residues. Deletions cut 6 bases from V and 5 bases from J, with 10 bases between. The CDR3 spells CASRGQPTEAFF. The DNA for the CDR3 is TGTGCCAGCAGGGGGCAACCTACTGAAGCTTTCTTT.

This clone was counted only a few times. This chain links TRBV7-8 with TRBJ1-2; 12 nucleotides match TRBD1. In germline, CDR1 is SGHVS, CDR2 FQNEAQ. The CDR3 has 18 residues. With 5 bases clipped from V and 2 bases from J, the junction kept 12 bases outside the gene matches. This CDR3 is CASSPTGTGGFQNYGYTF. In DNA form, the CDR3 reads TGTGCCAGCAGCCCGACCGGGACAGGGGGCTTTCAAAACTATGGCTACACCTTC. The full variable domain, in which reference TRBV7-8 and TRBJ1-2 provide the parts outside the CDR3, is GAGVSQSPRYKVAKRGQDVALRCDPISGHVSLFWYQQALGQGPEFLTYFQNEAQLDKSGLPSDRFFAERPEGSVSTLKIQRTQQEDSAVYLCASSPTGTGGFQNYGYTFGSGTRLTVV.